Below, one T cell receptor (beta chain) is given with its context. Its target is not known. This record comes from a study of graft-versus-host responses after intestinal transplantation. On the study more broadly: Grafts were multivisceral, liver-intestinal, or isolated intestinal. Anti-thymocyte globulin induction was given to all recipients, followed by tacrolimus and steroids for around 3 years. Broader study findings: GvH clones were found in recipient marrow; some appeared first in ileum or blood.

Trimming shortened V by 3 bases and J by 0 bases, and 11 bases separated the two germline ends. There are 15 residues in the CDR3. CDR1 is MNHEY and CDR2 is SMNVEV in the germline V gene (reference sequence). Sequencing used immunoSEQ multiplex PCR; TCRdb keeps in-frame clones, though not all of them. Here the sample spans over 60,000 clones, roughly 90% being singletons. The sequencing used bone marrow, collected 700 to 850 days after intestinal transplantation. This receptor was identified in a human patient who received an intestinal transplant, so some T cells may come from the graft donor. The rearrangement links TRBV27 to TRBJ1-1, with D perhaps TRBD1 (5 bases). The CDR3 nucleotides read TGTGCCAGCAGTTTGAGGGGAGACCTGAACACTGAAGCTTTCTTT. Translated: CASSLRGDLNTEAFF.